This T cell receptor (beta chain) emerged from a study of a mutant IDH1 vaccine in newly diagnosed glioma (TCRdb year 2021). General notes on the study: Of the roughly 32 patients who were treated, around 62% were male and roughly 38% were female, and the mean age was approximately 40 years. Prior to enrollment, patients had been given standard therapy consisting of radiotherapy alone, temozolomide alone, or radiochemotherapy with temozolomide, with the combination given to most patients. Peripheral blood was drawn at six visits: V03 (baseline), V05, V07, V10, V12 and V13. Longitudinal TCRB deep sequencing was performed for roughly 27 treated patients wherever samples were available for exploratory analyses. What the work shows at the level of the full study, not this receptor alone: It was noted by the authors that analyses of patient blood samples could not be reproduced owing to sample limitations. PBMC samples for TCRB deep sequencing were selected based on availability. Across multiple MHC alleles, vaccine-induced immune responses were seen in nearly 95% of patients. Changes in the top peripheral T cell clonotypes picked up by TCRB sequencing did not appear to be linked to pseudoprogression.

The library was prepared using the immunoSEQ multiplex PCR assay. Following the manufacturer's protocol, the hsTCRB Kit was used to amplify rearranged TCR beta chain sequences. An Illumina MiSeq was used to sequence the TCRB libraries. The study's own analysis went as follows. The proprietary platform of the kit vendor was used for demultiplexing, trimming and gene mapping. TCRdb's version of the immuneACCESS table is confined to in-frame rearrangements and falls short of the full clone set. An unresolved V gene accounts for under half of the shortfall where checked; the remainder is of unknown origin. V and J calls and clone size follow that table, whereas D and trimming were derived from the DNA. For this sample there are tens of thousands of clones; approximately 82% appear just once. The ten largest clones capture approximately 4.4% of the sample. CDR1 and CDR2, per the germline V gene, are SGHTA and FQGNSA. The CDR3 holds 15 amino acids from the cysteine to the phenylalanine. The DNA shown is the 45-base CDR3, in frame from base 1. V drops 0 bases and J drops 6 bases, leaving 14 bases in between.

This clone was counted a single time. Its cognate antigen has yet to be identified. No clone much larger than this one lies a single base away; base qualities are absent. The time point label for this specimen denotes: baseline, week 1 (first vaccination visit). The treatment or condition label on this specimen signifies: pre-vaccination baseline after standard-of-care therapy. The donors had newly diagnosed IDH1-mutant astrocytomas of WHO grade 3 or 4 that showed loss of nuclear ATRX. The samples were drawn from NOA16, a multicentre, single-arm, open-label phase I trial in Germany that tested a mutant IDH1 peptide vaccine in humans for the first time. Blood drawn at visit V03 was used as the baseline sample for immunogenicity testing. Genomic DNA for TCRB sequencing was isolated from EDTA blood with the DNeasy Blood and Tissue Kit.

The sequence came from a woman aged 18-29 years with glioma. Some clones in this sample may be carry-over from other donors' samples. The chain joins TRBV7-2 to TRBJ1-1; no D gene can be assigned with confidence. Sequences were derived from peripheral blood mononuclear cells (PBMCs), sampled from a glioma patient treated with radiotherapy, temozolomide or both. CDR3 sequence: CASSLALGKSSEAFF. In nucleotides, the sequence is TGTGCCAGCAGCTTAGCGCTAGGGAAGAGCTCTGAAGCTTTCTTT. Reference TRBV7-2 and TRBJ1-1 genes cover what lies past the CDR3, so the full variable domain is GAGVSQSPSNKVTEKGKDVELRCDPISGHTALYWYRQSLGQGLEFLIYFQGNSAPDKSGLPSDRFSAERTGGSVSTLTIQRTQQEDSAVYLCASSLALGKSSEAFFGQGTRLTVV.